A selection of T cell receptor beta chains follows, all from one sample in a study of blood T cells in healthy people across ages. TCRdb reprocessed the 5' RACE reads via MiXCR and lists one record per CDR3 protein. This sample carries nearly 800,000 distinct CDR3 sequences, about 61% of them seen once, and the ten largest clones take around 25%. Sequenced sample: blood. Source of these receptors: a man aged 35-49 years in good health. CDR3s include the opening cysteine and the closing phenylalanine or tryptophan. Fields, in order: V gene, J gene, D gene, clone size, CDR3 DNA, CDR3 protein. The D gene is left open where the match is weak. Clone size is stated in some rows and not others, as once, few, many or a class when expanded.

>TRBV10-3|TRBJ2-7|TRBD2|few
TGTGCCATCCGACTAGCGGCAGATGGGACCTACGAGCAGTACTTC
CAIRLAADGTYEQYF
>TRBV20-1|TRBJ1-5|NA|NA
TGCAGTGCAAGCAAGGGATGGCTCAATCAGCCCCAGCATTTT
CSASKGWLNQPQHF
>TRBV12-5|TRBJ1-2|NA|NA
TGTGCTAGTGGCATACAGGCGTCCTATGGCTACACCTTC
CASGIQASYGYTF
>TRBV2|TRBJ2-5|NA|NA
TGTGCCAGCAAGCTGGGACAATACCAAGAGACCCAGTACTTC
CASKLGQYQETQYF
>TRBV20-1|TRBJ1-5|NA|few
TGCAGTGCTAGAGATCCCGATCGATCCCAGCATTTT
CSARDPDRSQHF
>TRBV28|TRBJ1-5|NA|few
TGTGCCAGCAGTTTATGGCGCGGAGCAAGTCAGCCCCAGCATTTT
CASSLWRGASQPQHF
>TRBV12-3/TRBV12-4|TRBJ2-5|TRBD1|NA
TGTGCCAGCACCCCACCCGGGACAGGGATCGAGACCCAGTACTTC
CASTPPGTGIETQYF
>TRBV20-1|TRBJ2-1|TRBD2|NA
TGCAGTGCTGCCGGACTAGCACGTAACAATGAGCAGTTCTTC
CSAAGLARNNEQFF
>TRBV7-3|TRBJ2-1|TRBD2|NA
TGTGCCAGCAGCTCCGGACTAGCGGGGGCTTCCTACAATGAGCAGTTCTTC
CASSSGLAGASYNEQFF
>TRBV20-1|TRBJ2-1|TRBD1|NA
TGCAGTGCTAGGAGGGGGACAGGGGACCGGGGTGAGCAGTTCTTC
CSARRGTGDRGEQFF
>TRBV7-3|TRBJ2-3|NA|NA
TGTGCCAGCAGCTCCGGAATGCCCACTAGCATGACGCAGTATTTT
CASSSGMPTSMTQYF
>TRBV7-3|TRBJ2-3|TRBD2|NA
TGTGCCAGCAGCCGGATAGCGGGGGGGAGCACAGATACGCAGTATTTT
CASSRIAGGSTDTQYF
>TRBV6-6|TRBJ2-1|TRBD2|many
TGTGCCACCGAAGCGACTAGCGGGAGTCAAAATGAGCAGTTCTTC
CATEATSGSQNEQFF
>TRBV20-1|TRBJ1-5|TRBD1|NA
TGCAGTGCGAACGACAGGGAGAATCAGCCCCAGCATTTT
CSANDRENQPQHF
>TRBV6-1|TRBJ2-7|NA|NA
TGTGCCAGCCATTATGGGACCTTGACCTACGAGCAGTACTTC
CASHYGTLTYEQYF
>TRBV5-1|TRBJ2-5|NA|NA
TGCGCCAGCAGCACGGCCGGGGCACAAGAGACCCAGTACTTC
CASSTAGAQETQYF
>TRBV3-1|TRBJ1-2|NA|NA
TGTGCCAGCAGCCAGGGATGGGGTGGCTACACCTTC
CASSQGWGGYTF
>TRBV7-2|TRBJ2-2|TRBD1|NA
TGTGCCAGCAGCTTCGGACAGGGGGTTAACACCGGGGAGCTGTTTTTT
CASSFGQGVNTGELFF
>TRBV12-3/TRBV12-4|TRBJ2-6|NA|NA
TGTGCCAGCAGCGCCCATGGGACTTCCCGCGGAGATGGGGCCAACGTCCTGACTTTC
CASSAHGTSRGDGANVLTF
>TRBV2|TRBJ1-2|NA|NA
TGTGCCGAGAAGCAGGGGCCTAACTATGGCTACACCTTC
CAEKQGPNYGYTF
>TRBV5-1|TRBJ2-6|NA|few
TGCGCCAGCAGCTTGAGTCCGGGGTCCGGGGCCAACGTCCTGACTTTC
CASSLSPGSGANVLTF
>TRBV24-1|TRBJ1-2|NA|NA
TGTGCCGTCAGCAGCTTACTGAATGGCTACACCTTC
CAVSSLLNGYTF
>TRBV7-2|TRBJ2-5|NA|NA
TGTGCCAGCAGCGTCATGGTCGGCACTCAAGGGACCCAGTACTTC
CASSVMVGTQGTQYF
>TRBV9|TRBJ2-5|TRBD1|NA
TGTGCCAGCAGCGCAGGGGACAGCCAAGAGACCCAGTACTTC
CASSAGDSQETQYF
>TRBV10-3|TRBJ1-1|NA|few
TGTGCCATTTCCACAGACCCCAACACTGAAGCTTTCTTT
CAISTDPNTEAFF
>TRBV9|TRBJ2-3|NA|NA
TGTGCCAGCAGCGTAGGAGACACAGATACGCAGTATTTT
CASSVGDTDTQYF
>TRBV9|TRBJ2-1|TRBD2|NA
TGTGCCAGCAGCCCACGCCGGGGACTAGCGGGAAGGGATGAGCAGTTCTTC
CASSPRRGLAGRDEQFF
>TRBV7-2|TRBJ2-3|NA|NA
TGTGCCAGCAGCTTAGGGGCCCTTCCCTTCACAGATACGCAGTATTTT
CASSLGALPFTDTQYF
>TRBV7-2|TRBJ2-7|NA|once
TGTGCCAGCAGAAGAGGGGGAGACACCTACGAGCAGTACTTC
CASRRGGDTYEQYF
>TRBV7-2|TRBJ2-3|NA|NA
TGTGCCAGCAGCTTAGGGAGACGGAGCACAGATACGCAGTATTTT
CASSLGRRSTDTQYF
>TRBV6-5|TRBJ1-4|TRBD1|NA
TGTGCCAGCAGTAGGACAGGGTCGATGGAAAAACTGTTTTTT
CASSRTGSMEKLFF
>TRBV7-2|TRBJ2-5|NA|many
TGTGCCAGCAGCCAGTTAACCGGGAGGACCCAGTACTTC
CASSQLTGRTQYF
>TRBV9|TRBJ1-1|NA|NA
TGTGCCAGCAGCGTAGCAGCGGGCTTCGCTCCGAACACTGAAGCTTTCTTT
CASSVAAGFAPNTEAFF
>TRBV9|TRBJ1-3|TRBD1|NA
TGTGCCAGCAGCGTTGGGACAGACTCTGGAAACACCATATATTTT
CASSVGTDSGNTIYF
>TRBV29-1|TRBJ2-4|NA|NA
TGCAGCGCTGGGCCAGATGGAAACATTCAGTACTTC
CSAGPDGNIQYF
>TRBV7-8|TRBJ1-2|TRBD1|NA
TGTGCCAGCAGCACAGGGGGCGCACCCTATGGCTACACCTTC
CASSTGGAPYGYTF
>TRBV5-1|TRBJ2-1|NA|NA
TGCGCCAGCAGCTTAGCTGGGGGGGGGGCCGAGGATGAGCAGTTCTTC
CASSLAGGGAEDEQFF
>TRBV14|TRBJ2-7|NA|few
TGTGCCAGCAGCCAGCGTCGGCACGGAGGACTCGAGCAGTACTTC
CASSQRRHGGLEQYF
>TRBV7-9|TRBJ2-7|NA|once
TGTGCCAGCAGCCCCGGGCGCTCCGGGATTTACGAGCAGTACTTC
CASSPGRSGIYEQYF
>TRBV9|TRBJ2-3|NA|few
TGTGCCAGCAGCGTGTTGAGGGCGACAGGTACGCAGTATTTT
CASSVLRATGTQYF
>TRBV27|TRBJ2-7|NA|NA
TGTGCCAGCAGTGTCACCGGCGGAAGGGGATACGAGCAGTACTTC
CASSVTGGRGYEQYF
>TRBV20-1|TRBJ2-5|TRBD1|NA
TGCAGTGCTCATCGACAGGGGATCAGAGGGTTGGAGACCCAGTACTTC
CSAHRQGIRGLETQYF
>TRBV29-1|TRBJ1-1|NA|once
TGCAGCGTTGATTTGATGGAGGGGTTAGGCACTGAAGCTTTCTTT
CSVDLMEGLGTEAFF
>TRBV9|TRBJ1-4|NA|NA
TGTGCCAGCAGCGTAGGTGTTTGGGCAGATACTAATGAAAAACTGTTTTTT
CASSVGVWADTNEKLFF
>TRBV13|TRBJ1-4|TRBD1|NA
TGTGCCAGCAGCTTTATCCCCGCTCCGGGACAGGGTGAAAAACTGTTTTTT
CASSFIPAPGQGEKLFF
>TRBV14|TRBJ2-1|TRBD1|few
TGTGCCAGCAGCCAAGGAGGGACAGGGGCCTACAATGAGCAGTTCTTC
CASSQGGTGAYNEQFF
>TRBV7-9|TRBJ1-1|TRBD1|NA
TGTGCCAGCAGTTACAACAGACAGGGGGCCCTCGGCGACTTTAGGGCTTTCTTT
CASSYNRQGALGDFRAFF
>TRBV5-1|TRBJ2-5|TRBD2|NA
TGCGCCAGCAGCTTTAGCGGGGGGTCTAATGAGCAGTACTTC
CASSFSGGSNEQYF
>TRBV12-3/TRBV12-4|TRBJ2-5|TRBD2|few
TGTGCCAGCAGAACGTCTAGCGGGGGGGTCGGGACCCAGTACTTC
CASRTSSGGVGTQYF
>TRBV13|TRBJ1-1|TRBD1|few
TGTGCCAGCAGCGGGGGACAGAAGAACACTGAAGCTTTCTTT
CASSGGQKNTEAFF
>TRBV9|TRBJ2-5|NA|NA
TGTGCCAGCAGCGTAGGGGGCCGCTCACCCGAGACCCAGTACTTC
CASSVGGRSPETQYF
>TRBV20-1|TRBJ2-5|NA|few
TGCAGTGAGGCCCACCAAGAGACCCAGTACTTC
CSEAHQETQYF
>TRBV6-2/TRBV6-3|TRBJ2-1|TRBD2|NA
TGTGCCAGCGGCGTAGGGAGGGCTACGCGAAATGAGCAGTTCTTC
CASGVGRATRNEQFF